This T cell receptor beta chain was sequenced in a study of T cell responses to AZD1222 COVID-19 vaccine. Broader study findings: Nearly half of spike-specific TCRs reportedly target unmutated variant regions. Spike-specific TCR breadth and depth grew following two AZD1222 doses. Repertoire collection took place solely once the T cell response had peaked. Most donors were white British and more were female, and clonal diversity was possibly underestimated.

A word on this clone: Its antigen is as yet unknown.

Clones were read by immunoSEQ multiplex PCR, and TCRdb kept only the in-frame ones, dropping some. The table includes 98,000 or so clones, roughly 86% detected once. CDR3 length equals 16 residues. Germline loops: CDR1 SGHRS, CDR2 YFSETQ. Trimming stripped 4 bases from V and 1 base from J, with 17 bases between. This chain joins TRBV5-1 and TRBJ1-1; D might be TRBD1 (6 bases). The sequence was collected from an adult in good health. This specimen was peripheral blood, taken on day 0 of AZD1222 vaccination. As DNA, the CDR3 is TGCGCCAGCAGCCCCACTCCGACCAGGGGGAACACTGAAGCTTTCTTT. Its translation is CASSPTPTRGNTEAFF.